Listed below are T cell receptor beta chains from one sample, sequenced in a study of blood T cell repertoires in COVID-19. Clones were read by immunoSEQ multiplex PCR, and TCRdb kept only the in-frame ones, dropping some. Found here are roughly 150,000 clones, roughly 85% of them singletons; the top ten hold around a fifth. Source material: PBMCs or T cells enriched from blood (not recorded which). The receptors were gathered from a woman in her seventies in a cohort exposed to, infected with or recovered from COVID-19 (not recorded which). CDR3s leave out the opening cysteine and the closing phenylalanine or tryptophan. Each record gives: D gene, V gene, CDR3 protein. A D gene is named only where the DNA matches it firmly.

D gene: TRBD2; V gene: TRBV3-1/TRBV3-2; CDR3 protein: ASSQASLAAYEQY
D gene: -; V gene: TRBV7-2; CDR3 protein: ASSFVDSSGNTIY
D gene: -; V gene: TRBV2; CDR3 protein: ASSDAGGGAGWDTQY
D gene: -; V gene: TRBV6-6; CDR3 protein: ASSFGLDNTGELF
D gene: -; V gene: TRBV11-2; CDR3 protein: ASSLEAGGAF
D gene: TRBD1; V gene: TRBV7-9; CDR3 protein: ASSFRMQGADSPLH
D gene: -; V gene: TRBV2; CDR3 protein: ASSELASSYNEQF
D gene: TRBD1; V gene: TRBV11-2; CDR3 protein: ASSLTHQGATEAF
D gene: TRBD2; V gene: TRBV19; CDR3 protein: ASSKASGSGTYNEQF
D gene: -; V gene: TRBV7-9; CDR3 protein: ASSLAMGGNEKLF
D gene: -; V gene: TRBV27; CDR3 protein: ASSTRTEYTGELF
D gene: TRBD1; V gene: TRBV4-2; CDR3 protein: ASSLQGSGANVLT
D gene: TRBD1; V gene: TRBV29-1; CDR3 protein: SGSTGEETQY
D gene: -; V gene: TRBV7-7; CDR3 protein: ASSPLSGATEAF
D gene: TRBD2; V gene: TRBV27; CDR3 protein: ASSVRGTSGASEQY
D gene: -; V gene: TRBV4-2; CDR3 protein: ASSHQGNAIY
D gene: -; V gene: TRBV7-9; CDR3 protein: ASSISGSANIQY
D gene: -; V gene: TRBV9; CDR3 protein: ASSAGYTGELF
D gene: -; V gene: TRBV4-2; CDR3 protein: ASSPLWGDSGNTIY
D gene: TRBD1; V gene: TRBV2; CDR3 protein: ASSEALGGQGDRTNYGYT
D gene: -; V gene: TRBV24-1; CDR3 protein: ATSDLAPQNEQF
D gene: TRBD1; V gene: TRBV4-1; CDR3 protein: ASSREGTVMNTEAF
D gene: -; V gene: TRBV25-1; CDR3 protein: ASSELSGDTQPQH
D gene: -; V gene: TRBV14; CDR3 protein: ASSQYGEAF
D gene: TRBD2; V gene: TRBV28; CDR3 protein: ASSSRTRLAVYNEQF
D gene: TRBD2; V gene: TRBV28; CDR3 protein: ASSLTGLAGRETQY
D gene: -; V gene: TRBV28; CDR3 protein: ASSSTVYGYT
D gene: TRBD2; V gene: TRBV27; CDR3 protein: ASSFKPSGTLSGELF
D gene: TRBD1; V gene: TRBV11-2; CDR3 protein: ASSLRTGDGGKLF
D gene: TRBD2; V gene: TRBV5-1; CDR3 protein: ASSLGRSSGGEQF
D gene: TRBD2; V gene: TRBV2; CDR3 protein: ASSSWLAENF
D gene: -; V gene: TRBV3-1/TRBV3-2; CDR3 protein: ASSHLEGAGGTEAF
D gene: -; V gene: TRBV6-6; CDR3 protein: ATSTGDSPLH
D gene: -; V gene: TRBV28; CDR3 protein: ASSSLRGELF
D gene: -; V gene: TRBV25-1; CDR3 protein: ASKSGQETQY
D gene: TRBD1; V gene: TRBV2; CDR3 protein: ASSVQGMNTEAF
D gene: -; V gene: TRBV11-2; CDR3 protein: ASSLNGGSQY